This T cell receptor (beta chain) was retrieved from a study of blood T cell repertoires in COVID-19. Turning to the study itself: T cells, B-cell-depleted T cells, or PBMCs provided the cDNA or gDNA that served as material.

Those enrolled, adults aged roughly 18 to 100 years, came from about two dozen US areas. Participants were placed into cohorts based on the clinical history they reported. This clone was detected only a few times. The germline gives CDR1 SGHNT, CDR2 YENEEA. The CDR3 is 17 residues long. The junction had 12 bases not matched to a gene; V was cut back by 5 bases and J by 5 bases. Authors' processing steps: It was from reference gene primer amplification that nucleated cell counts were estimated. Using immunoSEQ multiplex PCR, the repertoire was profiled, and TCRdb retains in-frame clones only, with some absent. V and J calls and clone size come straight from that table; D and trimming were deduced from the DNA. The repertoire consists of approximately 200,000 clones, with approximately 92% occurring once and the leading ten covering around 3.2%.

What was sequenced was PBMCs or T cells enriched from blood (not recorded which). The sequence was collected from a woman aged 18-29 years in a cohort exposed to, infected with or recovered from COVID-19 (not recorded which). The rearrangement links TRBV11-3 to TRBJ1-6, with 7 nucleotides matching TRBD1. The DNA for the CDR3 is TGTGCCAGCAGCCACCCCGGTGGACAGGTTCATAATTCACCCCTCCACTTT. This codes for CASSHPGGQVHNSPLHF. Based on the CDR3 plus reference TRBV11-3 and TRBJ1-6, the full variable domain is EAGVVQSPRYKIIEKKQPVAFWCNPISGHNTLYWYLQNLGQGPELLIRYENEEAVDDSQLPKDRFSAERLKGVDSTLKIQPAELGDSAVYLCASSHPGGQVHNSPLHFGNGTRLTVT.